One T cell receptor (beta chain) is described in this entry. The antigen remains unidentified. The sample is drawn from a study of blood T cells in healthy people across ages. Study outcomes and limitations: Donors of long life had a larger count of naive CD4+ cells and greater diversity than aged donors. TCR beta diversity per million T cells fell roughly linearly with age.

At least 5.5 micrograms of total RNA were extracted per sample. In germline, CDR1 is SGDLS, CDR2 YYNGEE. V lost 3 bases to trimming and J lost 5 bases, with 11 bases between them. CDR3 length: 13 amino acids. PCR was performed a second time for roughly 7 to 12 cycles using a sample-barcoded 5' primer and a J-beta primer mix. One entry per CDR3 protein, called by TCRdb with MiXCR from the 5' RACE reads. Of 1 million to 1.2 million distinct CDR3 sequences listed, about two fifths were seen once; the top ten hold around 13%. The chain is built from TRBV9 and TRBJ1-1; D may be TRBD1 (5 bases). The receptor was derived from a man aged 18 to 35 in good health. Sequencing was done on a sample of blood. This CDR3 is CASSAAGGTEAFF. For the CDR3, the DNA is TGTGCCAGCAGCGCCGCTGGGGGAACTGAAGCTTTCTTT. Full variable domain (outside the CDR3, taken from reference TRBV9 and TRBJ1-1): DSGVTQTPKHLITATGQRVTLRCSPRSGDLSVYWYQQSLDQGLQFLIQYYNGEERAKGNILERFSAQQFPDLHSELNLSSLELGDSALYFCASSAAGGTEAFFGQGTRLTVV.